This T cell receptor (beta chain) came from a study of regulatory T cells in long-lasting Graves disease. Overall study: The study counted Graves' disease as persistent given over 5 years of antithyroid drugs and positive TSH receptor antibodies.

CDR1 is SGHDN, CDR2 FVKESK, per germline. Germline trimming cut 3 bases from V and 4 bases from J; bases unmatched to any gene: 5. CDR3 size: 15 residues. A note on this clonotype: The antigen remains unidentified.

Notes on the study in general: Patients with persistent Graves' had lower TCR diversity than newly diagnosed patients.

Relying on iRepertoire HTBI primers and Arm-PCR of CDR3 regions, the team built TCR beta libraries. TCRdb redid the calling of the multiplex PCR reads with MiXCR, one entry per CDR3 protein. The sample has 600,000 to 850,000 distinct CDR3 sequences, about 32% seen once. Time point specified: persistent/refractory GD, antithyroid drugs over 5 years with positive TRAb. Extracted PBMC RNA gave rise to the TCR library. Patients were from an endocrinology department in Xi'an, China. The source material was peripheral blood mononuclear cells (PBMCs), sampled when the disease was refractory, from a patient treated with antithyroid drugs. The chain recombines TRBV14 with TRBJ1-2; 10 bases match TRBD1. The TCR sequence derives from a female donor with Graves disease. Written as DNA, the CDR3 is TGTGCCAGCAGCCATGGTGACAGGGGGCTCTATGGCTACACCTTC. Translation: CASSHGDRGLYGYTF.